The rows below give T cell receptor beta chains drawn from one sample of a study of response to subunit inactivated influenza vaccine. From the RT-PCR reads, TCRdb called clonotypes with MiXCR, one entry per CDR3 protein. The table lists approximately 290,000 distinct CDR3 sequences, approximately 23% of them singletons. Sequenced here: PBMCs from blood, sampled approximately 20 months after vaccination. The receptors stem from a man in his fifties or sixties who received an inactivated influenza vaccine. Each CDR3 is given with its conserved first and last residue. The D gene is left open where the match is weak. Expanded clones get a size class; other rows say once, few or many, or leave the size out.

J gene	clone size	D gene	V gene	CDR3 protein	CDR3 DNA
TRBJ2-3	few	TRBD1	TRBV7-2	CASSPQGATDTQYF	TGTGCCAGCAGCCCACAGGGGGCGACAGATACGCAGTATTTT
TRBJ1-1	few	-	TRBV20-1	CSALDWNTEAFF	TGCAGTGCTCTCGATTGGAACACTGAAGCTTTCTTT
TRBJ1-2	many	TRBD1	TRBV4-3	CASSQAPLTGGNGYTF	TGCGCCAGCAGCCAAGCCCCTTTGACAGGGGGCAATGGCTACACCTTC
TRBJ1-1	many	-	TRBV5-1	CASSQKGTEAFF	TGCGCCAGCAGCCAGAAGGGGACTGAAGCTTTCTTT
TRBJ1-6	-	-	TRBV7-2	CASSLVSAYNSPLHF	TGTGCCAGCAGCTTAGTCTCAGCATATAATTCACCCCTCCACTTT
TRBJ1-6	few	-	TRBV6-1	CASRGGISYNSPLHF	TGTGCCAGCAGGGGAGGGATATCCTATAATTCACCCCTCCACTTT
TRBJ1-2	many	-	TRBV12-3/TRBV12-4	CASSFLDRPTF	TGTGCCAGCAGTTTCCTTGACAGACCTACCTTC
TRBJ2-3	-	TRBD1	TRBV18	CASSPRDSNTQYF	TGTGCCAGCTCACCCCGGGACAGTAATACGCAGTATTTT
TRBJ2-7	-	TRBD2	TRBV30	CAWSSGVEQYF	TGTGCCTGGAGTAGCGGGGTCGAGCAGTACTTC
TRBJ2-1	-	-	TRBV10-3	CAISLDTGVGQFF	TGTGCCATCAGTCTTGATACGGGAGTTGGGCAGTTCTTC
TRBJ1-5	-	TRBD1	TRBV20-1	CSASYRGNQPQHF	TGCAGTGCTAGCTACAGGGGAAATCAGCCCCAGCATTTT
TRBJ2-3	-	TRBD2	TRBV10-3	CAIGVGTSGSTDTQYF	TGTGCCATCGGGGTCGGTACTAGCGGTAGCACAGATACGCAGTATTTT
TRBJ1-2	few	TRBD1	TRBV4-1	CASSPGTGVDYGYTF	TGCGCCAGCAGCCCCGGGACAGGGGTTGACTATGGCTACACCTTC
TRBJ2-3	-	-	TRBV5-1	CASSLVGDFSLGDTQYF	TGCGCCAGCAGCTTGGTAGGGGACTTCTCCCTCGGCGATACGCAGTATTTT
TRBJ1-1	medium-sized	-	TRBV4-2	CASSQEAGYVEAFF	TGTGCCAGCAGCCAAGAAGCAGGGTACGTTGAAGCTTTCTTT
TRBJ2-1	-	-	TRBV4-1	CASSQDIASWDEQFF	TGCGCCAGCAGCCAAGATATTGCGAGCTGGGATGAGCAGTTCTTC
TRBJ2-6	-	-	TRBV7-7	CASSEGPLSSGANVLTF	TGTGCCAGCAGCGAAGGACCTCTTTCCTCTGGGGCCAACGTCCTGACTTTC
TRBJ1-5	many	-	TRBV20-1	CSAIDLSTGHLLWHQPQHF	TGCAGTGCTATAGATCTATCGACGGGACACCTTTTATGGCATCAGCCCCAGCATTTT
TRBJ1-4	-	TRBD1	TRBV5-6	CASGVYRGMNEKLFF	TGTGCCAGCGGCGTTTACAGGGGGATGAATGAAAAACTGTTTTTT
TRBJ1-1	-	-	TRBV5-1	CASSLRPSDRIGTEAFF	TGCGCCAGCAGCTTGAGACCCTCAGACAGGATAGGCACTGAAGCTTTCTTT
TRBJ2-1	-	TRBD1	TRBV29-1	CSVGQGSDEQFF	TGCAGCGTTGGACAGGGGTCCGATGAGCAGTTCTTC
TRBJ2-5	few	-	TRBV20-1	CSARSGEETQYF	TGCAGTGCTAGGTCAGGGGAAGAGACCCAGTACTTC
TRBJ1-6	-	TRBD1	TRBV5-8	CASSLTGDPILRPLHF	TGTGCCAGCAGCTTGACAGGGGACCCTATCCTTAGGCCCCTCCACTTT
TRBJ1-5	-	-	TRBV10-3	CAISPGLVGYSNQPQHF	TGTGCCATCTCCCCGGGCCTTGTGGGATATAGCAATCAGCCCCAGCATTTT
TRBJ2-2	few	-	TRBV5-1	CASSLSVSAGTGELFF	TGCGCCAGCAGCTTGAGTGTATCGGCTGGGACCGGGGAGCTGTTTTTT
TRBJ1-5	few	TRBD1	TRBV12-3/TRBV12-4	CASSLSSGGGSNQPQHF	TGTGCCAGCAGTTTATCTTCAGGGGGCGGAAGCAATCAGCCCCAGCATTTT